This TCR beta chain comes out of a study of T cells after yellow fever vaccination. As for this clonotype: What it recognizes is unknown.

UMIs and a universal primer site were added when TCR cDNA was made by 5'RACE template switching. MiXCR, run by TCRdb on the 5' RACE reads, gives a single entry per CDR3 protein. The data show about 340,000 distinct CDR3 sequences, under 15% seen once. Study findings and constraints: Among primary-vaccination clones, most reappeared after the booster, at about 95% for CD4 and around 91% for CD8. A small share of clonotypes appeared in both CD4 and CD8 compartments. The secondary response showed a weaker magnitude and a faster peak, day 5 versus 15.

The sample in question was CD4+ T cells sorted from PBMCs, obtained 15 days after the yellow fever booster vaccination. This sequence originates from a man in his late teens or twenties who received the YFV17D yellow fever vaccine.

CDR3 region: CSASGETSTDTQYF. In nucleotides, the CDR3 is TGCAGTGCCAGTGGTGAGACTAGCACAGATACGCAGTATTTT. The chain has TRBV20-1 and TRBJ2-3; unclear D gene. The V end lost 6 bases, the J end lost 0 bases, and 13 bases lay between the germline ends. The CDR3 totals 14 residues. Germline lookup yields CDR1 DFQATT and CDR2 SNEGSKA (reference sequence).